This passage covers 10 T cell receptor beta chains from one sample sequenced in a study of T cells after yellow fever vaccination. TCRdb fed the 5' RACE reads into MiXCR, producing one record per CDR3 protein. The table has 300,000 to 400,000 distinct CDR3 sequences, over 8% seen once. This sample comprised PBMCs, obtained on the day of the first yellow fever vaccination. These receptors were collected from a man younger than 35 who received the YFV17D yellow fever vaccine.

This clonotype occurred a few times. V usage is TRBV6-1 and J usage is TRBJ2-1, with 10 bases aligning to TRBD2. The CDR3 is 14 amino acids. Germline V lookup: CDR1 MNHNS, CDR2 SASEGT. Trimming at V came to 3 bases and at J to 10 bases, leaving 6 bases not matched to a gene. In nucleotides, the CDR3 is TGTGCCAGCAGTGAGAGCGGGGGGGGGAAGGAGCAGTTCTTC. Its translation: CASSESGGGKEQFF.

This clonotype was counted ten times or more. In nucleotides, the CDR3 is TGTGCCACCAGCGACTACGTCAGGGACGGGGCTTCCTACGAGCAGTACTTC. It is translated as CATSDYVRDGASYEQYF. This chain uses TRBV15 with TRBJ2-7, with D perhaps matching TRBD1 or TRBD2 (5 bases each). Trimming removed 5 bases from V and 1 base from J, with 21 bases in between. The CDR3 has 17 residues. The germline V gene has CDR1 LNHNV and CDR2 YYDKDF (reference sequence).

Only a few counts were recorded for this clonotype. The J gene is TRBJ2-5, the V gene TRBV7-2; 11 bases fit TRBD2. CDR1 is SGHTA and CDR2 is FQGNSA in the germline V gene. The CDR3 is 14 residues long. Germline trimming cut 9 bases from V and 5 bases from J; bases unmatched to any gene: 8. CDR3 sequence (DNA): TGTGCCAGTCGGATAGCGGGGGGGCGGGAGACCCAGTACTTC. Translating it yields CASRIAGGRETQYF.

The chain joins TRBV20-1 to TRBJ1-5; the D gene is possibly TRBD1 (5 bases). CDR1 is DFQATT and CDR2 is SNEGSKA in the germline V gene (reference sequence). Between the trimmed V and J ends, which lost 4 bases and 0 bases, there was a span of 7 bases. The CDR3 spans 13 residues. CDR3 nucleotide sequence: TGCAGTGCTAAAGGGGCTAGCAATCAGCCCCAGCATTTT. Protein: CSAKGASNQPQHF.

This clonotype was counted at least ten times. The chain joins TRBV7-9 to TRBJ1-2, with D possibly matching TRBD1 (6 bases). Trimming removed 5 bases from V and 1 base from J, with 11 bases in between. This CDR3 has 14 residues. Germline V CDR1 and CDR2: SEHNR, FQNEAQ (reference sequence). The CDR3 loop is CASSASRGNYGYTF. Here the CDR3 DNA reads TGTGCCAGCAGCGCTAGCAGGGGTAACTATGGCTACACCTTC.

This clonotype occurred a few times. The chain combines TRBV29-1 with TRBJ2-4, with D possibly matching TRBD2 (6 bases). CDR1 and CDR2 (germline): SQVTM, ANQGSEA. Trimming pared 4 bases from V and 9 bases from J, leaving 10 bases between. The CDR3 has 11 residues. CDR3 in DNA: TGCAGCGTTGTAGGGGAGGTCATTCAGTACTTC. This codes for CSVVGEVIQYF. Looking up the rest from reference TRBV29-1 and TRBJ2-4 gives the full variable domain: SAVISQKPSRDICQRGTSLTIQCQVDSQVTMMFWYRQQPGQSLTLIATANQGSEATYESGFVIDKFPISRPNLTFSTLTVSNMSPEDSSIYLCSVVGEVIQYFGAGTRLSVL.

This clonotype was recorded at least ten times. The J gene is TRBJ2-3, the V gene TRBV7-2; 9 nucleotides align to TRBD2. Per the germline V gene, CDR1 is SGHTA and CDR2 is FQGNSA. CDR3 length: 16 residues. V lost 2 bases, J lost 0 bases, and 3 bases stayed unmatched. DNA for the CDR3: TGTGCCAGCAGCTTACTAGCGGGGCCCAGCACAGATACGCAGTATTTT. It codes for CASSLLAGPSTDTQYF.

The rearrangement uses TRBV6-2 or TRBV6-3 and TRBJ2-2, with TRBD1 identical over 10 bases. V shed 0 bases, J shed 4 bases, and the junction held 8 bases outside the gene matches. In germline, CDR1 is MNHEY, CDR2 SVGEGT. The CDR3 runs to 18 residues. This CDR3 reads CASSYSPIDRGLTGELFF. CDR3 nucleotides: TGTGCCAGCAGTTACTCGCCCATCGACAGGGGGCTCACCGGGGAGCTGTTTTTT.

The chain employs TRBV2 and TRBJ1-5; D is possibly TRBD1 (5 bases). The CDR3 sequence is 14 residues long. The germline V gene has CDR1 SNHLY and CDR2 FYNNEI. V was trimmed by 5 bases and J by 7 bases, leaving 15 bases between them. The CDR3 DNA is TGTGCCAGCAGTTTAGACAGTCCTGAGCAGCCCCAGCATTTT. This gives the protein CASSLDSPEQPQHF.

The rearrangement uses TRBV5-1 and TRBJ1-2; TRBD1 matches 7 bases. Trimming cost V 4 bases and J 7 bases; bases outside gene matches: 7. Per germline, CDR1 SGHRS and CDR2 YFSETQ. This CDR3 is 13 amino acids long. CDR3: CASSIGGASGYTF. The CDR3 coding sequence is TGCGCCAGCAGCATAGGGGGCGCAAGTGGCTACACCTTC.